Listed here are 6 T cell receptor beta chains from one sample, sequenced in a study of blood T cell repertoires in COVID-19. Profiling relied on immunoSEQ multiplex PCR, and the TCRdb table lists in-frame clones only, not all of them. The sample has 540,000 or so clones; 85% to 90% are singletons. Material for sequencing was peripheral blood. The origin of the receptors is a woman aged 45-59 years with COVID-19, enrolled during active disease.

This clone was counted a single time. This rearrangement joins TRBV5-1 to TRBJ1-4, with no clear D. Between the trimmed V and J ends, which lost 1 base and 0 bases, there was a span of 7 bases. Germline V gives CDR1 SGHRS, CDR2 YFSETQ. This CDR3 spans 15 amino acids. CDR3 region: CASSLSTTTNEKLFF. The CDR3 nucleotides read TGCGCCAGCAGCTTGTCGACAACAACTAATGAAAAACTGTTTTTT. Drawing the rest from reference TRBV5-1 and TRBJ1-4, the complete variable domain is KAGVTQTPRYLIKTRGQQVTLSCSPISGHRSVSWYQQTPGQGLQFLFEYFSETQRNKGNFPGRFSGRQFSNSRSEMNVSTLELGDSALYLCASSLSTTTNEKLFFGSGTQLSVL.

V is TRBV6-5 and J is TRBJ1-5; 9 bases are a match to TRBD1. The length of the CDR3 is 15 residues. Germline V gene sequence: CDR1 MNHEY, CDR2 SVGAGI. V dropped 7 bases and J dropped 0; count of bases not matched to a gene: 4. In DNA, the CDR3 is TGTGCCAGCATGCGGGGACAGGGTAGCAATCAGCCCCAGCATTTT. It encodes CASMRGQGSNQPQHF.

The chain is built from TRBV4-1 and TRBJ1-1; D is possibly TRBD1 (6 bases). The CDR3 is made up of 14 amino acids. The V end lost 2 bases, the J end lost 2 bases, and 9 bases lay between the germline ends. Germline values: CDR1 MGHRA, CDR2 YSYEKL. The CDR3 DNA sequence: TGCGCCAGCAGCCAATTGACAGGCAACACTGAAGCTTTCTTT. Translation: CASSQLTGNTEAFF.

This rearrangement joins TRBV19 to TRBJ1-1; maybe TRBD1 (6 bases). The length of the CDR3 is 14 residues. Germline CDR1 and CDR2: LNHDA and SQIVND (reference sequence). V gave up 6 bases and J gave up 3 bases, with 14 bases separating them. The CDR3 DNA reads TGTGCCAGTAGGAGACAGGTTCCCCACACTGAAGCTTTCTTT. Protein: CASRRQVPHTEAFF.

The CDR3 loop is CASSIARGDKQFF. The CDR3 DNA is TGTGCCAGTAGTATAGCCAGGGGGGATAAGCAGTTCTTC. The V call is TRBV19, the J call TRBJ2-1; D may be TRBD1 (7 bases). Trimming left V 1 base short and J 11 bases short, with 12 bases between. This CDR3 has 13 amino acids. The germline CDR1 and CDR2 sequences are LNHDA and SQIVND (reference sequence).

The CDR3 sequence is CASSLETRLAKNIQYF. CDR3 bases: TGTGCCAGCAGCCTTGAGACTAGACTAGCCAAAAACATTCAGTACTTC. The rearrangement links TRBV28 to TRBJ2-4, with D perhaps matching TRBD2 (6 bases). CDR1 is MDHEN and CDR2 is SYDVKM in the germline V gene. The CDR3 spans 16 residues. V gave up 6 bases and J gave up 0 bases, with 15 bases separating them.